This entry lists 23 T cell receptor beta chains sequenced from one sample in a study of graft-versus-host responses after intestinal transplantation. No antigens are known for them. Data came from immunoSEQ multiplex PCR; TCRdb stores just in-frame clones and leaves some out. The data contain more than 80,000 clones, roughly 91% of them seen just once; the ten biggest clones take up approximately 0.34%. Material: unstimulated CD4+ T cells sorted from spleen or lymph node cells, obtained before intestinal transplant. Every receptor here comes from a human donor who received an intestinal transplant.

The V call is TRBV2, the J call TRBJ2-5, with a possible D match to TRBD1 (6 bases). Near its end, the DNA agrees better with TRBJ2-7, so the J call may be wrong. Germline V lookup: CDR1 SNHLY, CDR2 FYNNEI. This CDR3 contains 12 residues. DNA for the CDR3: TGTGCCAGCAACAGGGATATCGACGAGCAGTACTTC. Translation gives CASNRDIDEQYF.

CDR3 amino acids: CSAGGQGKAFF. CDR3 DNA sequence: TGCAGTGCCGGGGGGCAGGGGAAAGCTTTCTTT. The genes are TRBV20-1 and TRBJ1-1, with a possible D match to TRBD1 (6 bases). Germline V gene sequence: CDR1 DFQATT, CDR2 SNEGSKA (reference sequence). The CDR3 loop spans 11 amino acids. The ends were cut back, 6 bases at V and 9 bases at J, with 14 bases in the middle.

This clone has just one count. The V call is TRBV6-6, the J call TRBJ1-1, with a possible D match to TRBD1 (5 bases). V gave up 0 bases and J gave up 2 bases, with 13 bases separating them. CDR3 length equals 16 residues. CDR1 and CDR2 from the germline V gene are MNHNY and SVGAGI (reference sequence). The CDR3 protein is CASSYSSEQVNTEAFF. The CDR3 nucleotides are TGTGCCAGCAGTTACTCGAGTGAACAGGTAAACACTGAAGCTTTCTTT.

The rearrangement links TRBV5-4 to TRBJ2-1; D remains ambiguous. Germline CDR1 reads SGHNT; CDR2 reads YYREEE (reference sequence). The CDR3 is made up of 15 amino acids. Deletions cut 5 bases from V and 4 bases from J, with 16 bases between. The CDR3 nucleotides read TGTGCCAGCAGTCCCTGGCCTGATACATACAATGAGCAGTTCTTC. Translation gives CASSPWPDTYNEQFF. Combining the CDR3 with reference TRBV5-4 and TRBJ2-1 gives the whole variable domain ETGVTQSPTHLIKTRGQQVTLRCSSQSGHNTVSWYQQALGQGPQFIFQYYREEENGRGNFPPRFSGLQFPNYSSELNVNALELDDSALYLCASSPWPDTYNEQFFGPGTRLTVL.

This rearrangement joins TRBV11-1 to TRBJ2-2; a possible D gene is TRBD2 (5 bases). The germline V gene has CDR1 SGHAT and CDR2 FQDESV (reference sequence). CDR3 length: 15 residues. The V end was cut by 5 bases, the J end by 1 base, with 11 bases between. The CDR3 DNA reads TGTGCCAGCAGCCTCCGGGCGGGGAACACCGGGGAGCTGTTTTTT. Its translation: CASSLRAGNTGELFF. The variable domain in full, with the rest retrieved from reference TRBV11-1 and TRBJ2-2, is EAEVAQSPRYKITEKSQAVAFWCDPISGHATLYWYRQILGQGPELLVQFQDESVVDDSQLPKDRFSAERLKGVDSTLKIQPAELGDSAMYLCASSLRAGNTGELFFGEGSRLTVL.

This chain connects TRBV6-1 to TRBJ2-7, with 11 positions matching TRBD2. CDR3 length: 14 residues. The germline CDR1 and CDR2 sequences are MNHNS and SASEGT. V gave up 7 bases and J gave up 4 bases; unmatched junction bases: 6. The CDR3: CASMVAGGPYEQYF. CDR3 DNA sequence: TGTGCCAGCATGGTAGCGGGGGGGCCATACGAGCAGTACTTC.

The chain recombines TRBV28 with TRBJ1-2, with TRBD1 as a possible D gene (6 bases). Between the trimmed V and J ends, which lost 5 bases and 3 bases, there was a span of 10 bases. CDR1 and CDR2 (germline): MDHEN, SYDVKM. The CDR3 extends over 13 amino acids. CDR3 DNA: TGTGCCAGCAGTCGGACAGCCCACTATGGCTACACCTTC. Amino acid sequence: CASSRTAHYGYTF.

J is TRBJ2-7 and V is TRBV5-1; TRBD1 might be the D (5 bases). This CDR3 contains 13 residues. Per germline, CDR1 SGHRS and CDR2 YFSETQ. The germline V and J ends were trimmed by 4 bases and 3 bases, with 11 bases remaining between them. CDR3 amino acids: CASSGAGFYEQYF. CDR3 nucleotides: TGCGCCAGCAGCGGGGCAGGTTTCTACGAGCAGTACTTC. The variable domain in full, with the rest retrieved from reference TRBV5-1 and TRBJ2-7, is KAGVTQTPRYLIKTRGQQVTLSCSPISGHRSVSWYQQTPGQGLQFLFEYFSETQRNKGNFPGRFSGRQFSNSRSEMNVSTLELGDSALYLCASSGAGFYEQYFGPGTRLTVT.

The J gene is TRBJ2-7, the V gene TRBV25-1; a weak D match, TRBD2 (5 bases). V was cut by 4 bases and J by 1 base, with 11 bases left in between. This CDR3 region has 14 residues. The V gene's germline CDR1 is MGHDK and CDR2 SYGVNS. Written as DNA, the CDR3 is TGTGCCAGCAGTGCGGGGTTCCGATCCTACGAGCAGTACTTC. Amino acid sequence: CASSAGFRSYEQYF.

The chain couples TRBV10-3 to TRBJ2-6; no firm D call. The germline gives CDR1 ENHRY, CDR2 SYGVKD. V lost 0 bases to trimming and J lost 0 bases, with 12 bases between them. The CDR3 contains 18 residues. Here the CDR3 DNA reads TGTGCCATCAGTGAGTCCCGGGTGAGTTTCTCTGGGGCCAACGTCCTGACTTTC. It encodes CAISESRVSFSGANVLTF.

V is TRBV18 and J is TRBJ1-2, with D possibly matching TRBD1 (5 bases). CDR1 and CDR2 from the germline V gene are KGHSH and LQKENI. Trimming removed 0 bases from V and 2 bases from J, with 10 bases in between. CDR3 length: 15 amino acids. Here the CDR3 reads CASSPPRGTNYGYTF. The CDR3 coding sequence is TGTGCCAGCTCACCACCGCGGGGCACCAACTATGGCTACACCTTC.

CDR3 loop: CASSQREGNTEAFF. The CDR3 bases are TGTGCCAGCAGCCAGAGGGAGGGGAACACTGAAGCTTTCTTT. The chain combines TRBV9 with TRBJ1-1; the D is unclear. The CDR3 runs 14 residues. Trimming took off 4 bases at V and 1 base at J, with 11 bases between the two ends. Germline loops: CDR1 SGDLS, CDR2 YYNGEE.

This clone has more than one count but fewer than ten. This sample also contains other DNA sequences that code for the same CDR3. This chain links TRBV30 with TRBJ1-6; the match to TRBD1 covers 7 bases. Trimming cost V 6 bases and J 0 bases; bases outside gene matches: 2. The CDR3 contains 14 residues. Germline V lookup: CDR1 GTSNPN, CDR2 SVGIG (reference sequence). Here the CDR3 DNA reads TGTGCCTGTCGACAGGGCTCCTATAATTCACCCCTCCACTTT. Its protein product is CACRQGSYNSPLHF.

V and J are TRBV2 and TRBJ2-7; 10 positions match TRBD2. Germline V CDR1 and CDR2: SNHLY, FYNNEI. The trim removed 1 base at V and 0 bases at J, leaving 3 bases unmatched. This CDR3 has 16 amino acids. In DNA form, the CDR3 reads TGTGCCAGCAGTGAAGAAGCGGGGGGGATCTCCTACGAGCAGTACTTC. Amino acid sequence: CASSEEAGGISYEQYF.

The CDR3 sequence: CASSLRRDFDGYTF. CDR3 in DNA: TGTGCCAGCAGCTTGCGGCGGGATTTTGATGGCTACACCTTC. V usage is TRBV5-4 and J usage is TRBJ1-2; D not certain. The ends were cut back, 1 base at V and 6 bases at J, with 13 bases in the middle. The length of the CDR3 is 14 residues. Germline assignment: CDR1 SGHNT and CDR2 YYREEE (reference sequence).

CDR3 DNA sequence: TGCGCCAGCAGCCCGGGGGGCCCCACAGATACGCAGTATTTT. Translating it yields CASSPGGPTDTQYF. The V and J genes are TRBV5-1 and TRBJ2-3; the D gene is possibly TRBD2 (7 bases). Germline values: CDR1 SGHRS, CDR2 YFSETQ. Deletions cut 4 bases from V and 2 bases from J, with 11 bases between. The CDR3 extends over 14 amino acids.

The table lists this clone with a count of one. The V gene is TRBV7-8, the J gene TRBJ2-7; possibly TRBD2 for D (5 bases). The CDR3 loop spans 14 amino acids. The V and J ends lost 1 base and 3 bases respectively, with 10 bases between them. Germline CDR1 and CDR2: SGHVS and FQNEAQ. CDR3 loop: CASSLGVASYEQYF. CDR3 in DNA: TGTGCCAGCAGCTTAGGCGTAGCGAGCTACGAGCAGTACTTC.

V usage is TRBV5-4 and J usage is TRBJ1-1; perhaps TRBD1 as D (5 bases). V lost 3 bases and J 2 bases, leaving 14 bases between the germline ends. The CDR3 totals 15 residues. Germline V CDR1 and CDR2: SGHNT, YYREEE (reference sequence). CDR3 bases: TGTGCCAGCAGCTCCCCAGGGCCCGAAAACACTGAAGCTTTCTTT. Protein: CASSSPGPENTEAFF.

V usage is TRBV28 and J usage is TRBJ1-2; D possibly corresponds to TRBD1 (5 bases). Germline values: CDR1 MDHEN, CDR2 SYDVKM. There are 13 residues in the CDR3. Trimming cost V 5 bases and J 5 bases, with 12 bases left between them. In DNA, the CDR3 is TGTGCCAGCAGTAGCGGGACGGCTTATGGCTACACCTTC. Translated: CASSSGTAYGYTF.

The V and J genes are TRBV2 and TRBJ2-1; D is unclear. Trimming took 5 bases from V and 9 from J, leaving 8 bases between them. This CDR3 has 11 amino acids. Germline V gives CDR1 SNHLY, CDR2 FYNNEI. The CDR3 reads CASSPPGEQFF. DNA of the CDR3: TGTGCCAGCAGTCCCCCAGGTGAGCAGTTCTTC.

The V and J genes are TRBV7-6 and TRBJ1-1; maybe TRBD1 (5 bases). Trimming left V 1 base short and J 1 base short, with 7 bases between. Germline V gene sequence: CDR1 SGHVS, CDR2 FNYEAQ. The CDR3 is 14 residues long. Here the CDR3 DNA reads TGTGCCAGCAGCTTAGGACAGCCGAACACTGAAGCTTTCTTT. It yields the protein CASSLGQPNTEAFF.

The rearrangement joins TRBV25-1 to TRBJ2-1; the match to TRBD2 covers 7 bases. The germline V gene has CDR1 MGHDK and CDR2 SYGVNS. The junction had 2 bases not matched to a gene; V was cut back by 6 bases and J by 0 bases. The length of the CDR3 is 14 residues. Here the CDR3 reads CASRAGSSYNEQFF. The CDR3 DNA reads as TGTGCCAGCAGAGCGGGGAGCTCCTACAATGAGCAGTTCTTC.

The chain uses TRBV2 and TRBJ1-3, with a possible D match to TRBD1 (6 bases). Germline CDR1 and CDR2: SNHLY and FYNNEI. The V end was cut by 5 bases, the J end by 0 bases, with 14 bases between. CDR3 length equals 16 residues. CDR3 residues: CASSSDRTVSGNTIYF. CDR3 DNA sequence: TGTGCCAGCAGTTCCGACAGGACAGTCTCTGGAAACACCATATATTTT.